Listed below are T cell receptor beta chains from one sample, sequenced in a study of blood T cell repertoires in COVID-19. Some clones are missing from TCRdb's copy, which holds only in-frame ones; the method was immunoSEQ multiplex PCR. Of about 220,000 clones detected, about 82% appear once; the ten largest clones hold about 2.4%. Source material: peripheral blood. The receptors come from a woman aged 70-85 years with COVID-19, enrolled during active disease. Each CDR3 is given with its conserved first and last residue. A D gene is named only where the DNA matches it firmly. The listing skips clone size in some rows; elsewhere it reads once, few, many or a size class.

abundance	d_gene	v_gene	j_gene	CDR3nt	CDR3aa
-	TRBD1	TRBV5-8	TRBJ1-5	TGTGCCAGCAGCTTGAACAGGGGCTGGGACGATCAGCCCCAGCATTTT	CASSLNRGWDDQPQHF
-	-	TRBV6-5	TRBJ1-6	TGTGCCAGCAGGCCCACCCTCGGACCCCTCCACTTT	CASRPTLGPLHF
-	TRBD2	TRBV9	TRBJ2-3	TGTGCCAGCAGCCCACTAGCGGGGACAGATACGCAGTATTTT	CASSPLAGTDTQYF
-	-	TRBV5-1	TRBJ1-2	TGCGCCAGCAGCCCCCGGGGGGGGCGGACTAACTATGGCTACACCTTC	CASSPRGGRTNYGYTF
few	-	TRBV11-3	TRBJ1-6	TGTGCCAGCAGGCCTAGACCCGACTATAATTCACCCCTCCACTTT	CASRPRPDYNSPLHF
few	-	TRBV4-1	TRBJ1-2	TGCGCCAGCAGCCAAGAATTGGGGCTCCTCACCTTC	CASSQELGLLTF
-	TRBD1	TRBV6-6	TRBJ2-7	TGTGCCAGCAGTTACGACAGGGTGAGTGATGGCAAGCAGTACTTC	CASSYDRVSDGKQYF
-	-	TRBV5-1	TRBJ1-6	TGCGCCAGCAGCTTGGAACTGCGGCACTATAATTCACCCCTCCACTTT	CASSLELRHYNSPLHF
-	-	TRBV4-2	TRBJ1-5	TGTGCCAGCAGCCAAGCGGACAGACAGCCTCAGCCCCAGCATTTT	CASSQADRQPQPQHF
-	-	TRBV9	TRBJ1-1	TGTGCCAGCAGCGTAGGGAGAGCCCCCACTGAAGCTTTCTTT	CASSVGRAPTEAFF
-	-	TRBV5-1	TRBJ1-3	TGCGCCAGCAGCTCTCAGGCGGGGACCTCTGGAAACACCATATATTTT	CASSSQAGTSGNTIYF
few	-	TRBV7-2	TRBJ1-1	TGTGCCAGCAGCTTAGACAGAAACACTGAAGCTTTCTTT	CASSLDRNTEAFF
once	-	TRBV7-2	TRBJ2-3	TGTGCCAGCAGCACACAAACCAGGGGCGCAGATACGCAGTATTTT	CASSTQTRGADTQYF
once	TRBD1	TRBV28	TRBJ1-1	TGTGCCAGCAGCTCCCTTGACAGGGTATGGAACACTGAAGCTTTCTTT	CASSSLDRVWNTEAFF
-	TRBD1	TRBV19	TRBJ2-1	TGTGCCAGTAGTATAGGGAGGAGGACAGGGATGAACAATGAGCAGTTCTTC	CASSIGRRTGMNNEQFF
once	-	TRBV28	TRBJ1-3	TGTGCCAGCAGTGCTCAGGGAAACACCATATATTTT	CASSAQGNTIYF
-	TRBD2	TRBV18	TRBJ2-5	TGTGCCAGCTCACGGGGTAGCGGGAGTAATCGGGAGACCCAGTACTTC	CASSRGSGSNRETQYF
-	TRBD2	TRBV5-8	TRBJ2-7	TGTGCCAGCAGCTCATTCCCAGGGAGGGGGCAGTACTTC	CASSSFPGRGQYF
once	-	TRBV7-9	TRBJ1-1	TGTGCCAGCACTTCTGAGGGGGTAAGGGGCACTGAAGCTTTCTTT	CASTSEGVRGTEAFF
few	-	TRBV2	TRBJ1-5	TGTGCCAGCAGTGAAGACAGGGTCCCTAGCAATCAGCCCCAGCATTTT	CASSEDRVPSNQPQHF
-	-	TRBV12-3/TRBV12-4	TRBJ1-1	TGTGCCAGCGGATTGACAGTGAACACTGAAGCTTTCTTT	CASGLTVNTEAFF
-	TRBD2	TRBV19	TRBJ2-1	TGTGCCAGCACCTATAGCGGGGAATCCTACAATGAGCAGTTCTTC	CASTYSGESYNEQFF
-	TRBD2	TRBV6-5	TRBJ2-7	TGTGCCAGCAGAAAAGGGACTAGCGGGTACTACGAGCAGTACTTC	CASRKGTSGYYEQYF
-	-	TRBV29-1	TRBJ1-4	TGCAGCGTGGACACAGGTTCCGGAGATGAAAAACTGTTTTTT	CSVDTGSGDEKLFF
-	TRBD1	TRBV27	TRBJ1-6	TGTGCCAGCAGTTCTTCCGGGACAGAATATAATTCACCCCTCCACTTT	CASSSSGTEYNSPLHF
-	-	TRBV7-2	TRBJ2-1	TGTGCCAGCGGGGGGGGCCAGGGTGAGCAGTTCTTC	CASGGGQGEQFF
-	-	TRBV9	TRBJ2-3	TGTGCCAGCAGCGTCAACCACCGAGGCACAGATACGCAGTATTTT	CASSVNHRGTDTQYF
-	-	TRBV18	TRBJ1-2	TGTGCCAGCTCACCATACAGGACTAACTATGGCTACACCTTC	CASSPYRTNYGYTF
-	TRBD2	TRBV6-5	TRBJ2-1	TGTGCCAGCAGAAGACTAGCGGGGGGCCGAACTGAGCAGTTCTTC	CASRRLAGGRTEQFF
-	TRBD1	TRBV5-1	TRBJ2-7	TGCGCCAGCAGCCGGATGGGACAGGGACACTACGAGCAGTACTTC	CASSRMGQGHYEQYF
-	TRBD1	TRBV4-3	TRBJ2-7	TGCGCCAGCAGCCAAGACCGGCTGGGACAGGGATATAGGCAGTACTTC	CASSQDRLGQGYRQYF
-	-	TRBV4-3	TRBJ1-1	TGCGCCAGCAGCCAAGAGGCCAGGTATGAAGCTTTCTTT	CASSQEARYEAFF
-	TRBD1	TRBV5-5	TRBJ2-6	TGTGCCAGCAGCCAGGGACAGTTTCAATCTGGGGCCAACGTCCTGACTTTC	CASSQGQFQSGANVLTF
-	TRBD1	TRBV29-1	TRBJ1-2	TGCAGCGTTGAAACTGGACAGGGGGTCGGTGGCTACACCTTC	CSVETGQGVGGYTF
-	-	TRBV29-1	TRBJ2-7	TGCAGCATCTCTCTCAGGGCTCGGTACGAGCAGTACTTC	CSISLRARYEQYF
-	-	TRBV21-1	TRBJ2-6	TGTGCCAGCAGCGAGCCTAGGGGTAGCTCTGGGGCCAACGTCCTGACTTTC	CASSEPRGSSGANVLTF
-	-	TRBV7-8	TRBJ1-2	TGTGCCAGCAGCTCCAGGAGGTCGGTGCATGGCTACACCTTC	CASSSRRSVHGYTF
-	-	TRBV11-2	TRBJ2-1	TGTGCCAGCAGCTCCAACCGGGACTCTTACAATGAGCAGTTCTTC	CASSSNRDSYNEQFF
-	-	TRBV3-1/TRBV3-2	TRBJ1-1	TGTGCCAGCAGCCAAGGACAGTATACTGAAGCTTTCTTT	CASSQGQYTEAFF
-	TRBD1	TRBV18	TRBJ1-6	TGTGCCAGCTCACCAGCGGACAGGGGGGATAATTCACCCCTCCACTTT	CASSPADRGDNSPLHF
once	-	TRBV6-5	TRBJ1-1	TGTGCCAGCGTTCCGCTTCAGGGGACTGAAGCTTTCTTT	CASVPLQGTEAFF
-	TRBD1	TRBV7-3	TRBJ1-2	TGTGCCAGCAGCTCCGGACAGGGGAGGACCTATGGCTACACCTTC	CASSSGQGRTYGYTF
-	TRBD1	TRBV6-5	TRBJ2-5	TGTGCCAGCAGCCGAAAAGGACAGGGGGGTGAGACCCAGTACTTC	CASSRKGQGGETQYF
-	TRBD1	TRBV5-4	TRBJ1-4	TGTGCCAGCAGCTTGTTGGGACAGGGTAATGAAAAACTGTTTTTT	CASSLLGQGNEKLFF
-	TRBD1	TRBV3-1/TRBV3-2	TRBJ2-1	TGTGCCAGCAGCTCCAGGGGGCCTACTACGAATTTCTTC	CASSSRGPTTNFF
-	-	TRBV28	TRBJ1-5	TGTGCCAGCCACCAGGGGCAGCCCCAGCATTTT	CASHQGQPQHF
-	-	TRBV6-5	TRBJ1-1	TGTGCCAGCAGCCCCGGACAGACCGAAGCTTTCTTT	CASSPGQTEAFF
-	TRBD1	TRBV10-3	TRBJ1-6	TGTGCCATCAGTGAGTTTGGGTCGGGACAGAGCAATTCACCCCTCCACTTT	CAISEFGSGQSNSPLHF
-	-	TRBV7-2	TRBJ1-4	TGTGCCAGCAGCCTACGGGGGTTTAGTAATGAAAAACTGTTTTTT	CASSLRGFSNEKLFF
-	-	TRBV6-5	TRBJ1-6	TGTGCCAGCAGCCGACAGGCGTTAGGGAATTCTCCCCTCCACTTT	CASSRQALGNSPLHF
-	TRBD2	TRBV7-9	TRBJ2-5	TGTGCCAGCAGCTTGGCTAAGGGTCGGGGGGAAGAGACCCAGTACTTC	CASSLAKGRGEETQYF
-	TRBD2	TRBV10-2	TRBJ2-1	TGCGCCAGCAGTGGACTAGCGGGGGGGCGAGAGCAGTTCTTC	CASSGLAGGREQFF
-	-	TRBV6-4	TRBJ2-5	TGTGCCAGCAGTCGGGTGGCGGGGACCCCACAAGAGACCCAGTACTTC	CASSRVAGTPQETQYF
-	-	TRBV19	TRBJ1-1	TGTGCCAGTAAGTCCAGAGCGGTGGAGGCTGAAGCTTTCTTT	CASKSRAVEAEAFF
-	-	TRBV24-1	TRBJ2-1	TGTGCCACCAGTGAGGCCAAATACAATGAGCAGTTCTTC	CATSEAKYNEQFF
-	-	TRBV19	TRBJ2-5	TGTGCCAGTAATATGCGGACAGCACAAGAGACCCAGTACTTC	CASNMRTAQETQYF
-	TRBD2	TRBV19	TRBJ2-1	TGTGCCAGTAGTATCCGGACTAGCGGGGGGGCTGACGGGAGGGATGAGCAGTTCTTC	CASSIRTSGGADGRDEQFF
once	-	TRBV19	TRBJ1-6	TGTGCCAGTAGTGACTTCCTGGGGCCCTATAATTCACCCCTCCACTTT	CASSDFLGPYNSPLHF